This is a list of T cell receptor beta chains from one sample in a study of immune cell composition in non-small cell lung cancer. Method: immunoSEQ multiplex PCR; TCRdb's copy keeps in-frame clones and lacks some. In the table there are 6,000 or so clones, about 85% of which are singletons. Sequencing input: non-adjacent lung tissue. Receptors were obtained from a human donor with non-small cell lung cancer. The CDR3 runs from the conserved cysteine through the conserved F or W. The D gene is left open where the match is weak. Clone size is shown for a subset of rows, as once, few, many or a class of expanded clone.

V gene,D gene,clone size,J gene,CDR3 protein,CDR3 DNA
TRBV28,-,-,TRBJ2-1,CASRVGGSYNEQFF,TGTGCCAGCAGGGTGGGAGGTTCCTACAATGAGCAGTTCTTC
TRBV19,-,-,TRBJ1-5,CASSIEGLSNQPQHF,TGTGCCAGTAGTATAGAGGGCCTTAGCAATCAGCCCCAGCATTTT
TRBV19,TRBD1,-,TRBJ1-1,CASSIVGGATEAFF,TGTGCCAGTAGTATAGTAGGGGGCGCCACTGAAGCTTTCTTT
TRBV4-2,TRBD2,few,TRBJ2-7,CASSQETVSVRLAGEQYF,TGTGCCAGCAGCCAAGAGACCGTCTCAGTTCGGCTAGCGGGGGAGCAGTACTTC
TRBV5-4,TRBD2,-,TRBJ2-3,CASSFFSGSMADTQYF,TGTGCCAGCAGCTTTTTTAGCGGGAGTATGGCAGATACGCAGTATTTT
TRBV19,TRBD1,-,TRBJ2-5,CASSDFGQGGETQYF,TGTGCCAGTAGCGATTTCGGACAGGGAGGCGAGACCCAGTACTTC
TRBV9,-,once,TRBJ1-3,CASSPGSPSGNTIYF,TGTGCCAGCAGCCCAGGGTCCCCCTCTGGAAACACCATATATTTT
TRBV30,TRBD1,-,TRBJ1-3,CAWKATGVGNTIYF,TGTGCCTGGAAGGCAACAGGGGTTGGAAACACCATATATTTT
TRBV7-9,TRBD2,-,TRBJ2-1,CASSRRENPYNEQFF,TGTGCCAGCAGTCGGCGGGAGAATCCCTACAATGAGCAGTTCTTC
TRBV5-1,-,-,TRBJ2-1,CASSLGGSLSKKGGEQFF,TGCGCCAGCAGCTTAGGCGGGAGTTTGTCAAAAAAAGGGGGGGAGCAGTTCTTC
TRBV23-1,-,-,TRBJ1-1,CASRRGQLMNTEAFF,TGCGCCAGCAGGAGAGGACAGCTCATGAACACTGAAGCTTTCTTT
TRBV29-1,TRBD2,-,TRBJ2-3,CSVRLTGTSGSKHTQYF,TGCAGCGTAAGATTAACCGGGACTAGCGGGAGCAAACATACGCAGTATTTT
TRBV19,TRBD2,-,TRBJ2-1,CASSGRVAGEQFF,TGTGCCAGTAGTGGGAGGGTGGCGGGTGAGCAGTTCTTC
TRBV5-1,TRBD1,-,TRBJ1-1,CASSSGQGSNTEAFF,TGCGCCAGCAGCTCCGGACAGGGTTCGAACACTGAAGCTTTCTTT
TRBV28,-,few,TRBJ1-5,CASSPGGRDSNQPQHF,TGTGCCAGCAGTCCTGGAGGGCGGGATAGCAATCAGCCCCAGCATTTT
TRBV30,TRBD1,-,TRBJ1-3,CAGTGELNSGNTIYF,TGTGCCGGGACAGGGGAGCTTAACTCTGGAAACACCATATATTTT
TRBV18,-,-,TRBJ2-2,CASSPQTSGGALTGELFF,TGTGCCAGCTCACCACAGACATCGGGGGGCGCACTAACCGGGGAGCTGTTTTTT
TRBV10-1,-,-,TRBJ2-7,CARPGHRWNEQYF,TGCGCCAGGCCGGGACACCGGTGGAACGAGCAGTACTTC
TRBV18,TRBD2,-,TRBJ2-2,CASSPLGLAANTGELFF,TGTGCCAGCTCACCTCTCGGGCTAGCGGCGAACACCGGGGAGCTGTTTTTT
TRBV5-4,TRBD2,-,TRBJ2-5,CASSLSLAGTETQYF,TGTGCCAGCAGCTTATCACTAGCGGGGACTGAGACCCAGTACTTC
TRBV11-2,TRBD2,-,TRBJ2-1,CASSPSAGSSYNEQFF,TGTGCCAGCAGCCCGTCAGCGGGGAGCTCCTACAATGAGCAGTTCTTC
TRBV7-3,TRBD1,-,TRBJ2-3,CASSLTGGGSDTQYF,TGTGCCAGCAGCCTGACAGGGGGCGGCTCAGATACGCAGTATTTT
TRBV29-1,TRBD1,-,TRBJ1-4,CSARTGPNEKLFF,TGCAGCGCGAGGACAGGACCTAATGAAAAACTGTTTTTT
TRBV10-3,-,once,TRBJ2-7,CAISEDERRLIYEQYF,TGTGCCATCAGTGAGGACGAGAGGAGACTAATCTACGAGCAGTACTTC
TRBV6-5,-,-,TRBJ1-5,CASSPNGGQPQHF,TGTGCCAGCAGCCCAAACGGAGGCCAGCCCCAGCATTTT
TRBV6-5,TRBD1,-,TRBJ1-3,CASSSLWTGGTNTIYF,TGTGCCAGCAGTTCCCTTTGGACAGGGGGCACGAACACCATATATTTT
TRBV7-8,TRBD1,-,TRBJ1-2,CASSFSAPSGTVPYGYTF,TGTGCCAGCAGCTTTAGTGCCCCCTCCGGGACAGTTCCTTATGGCTACACCTTC
TRBV7-9,TRBD1,-,TRBJ1-3,CASSFTGVSSGNTIYF,TGTGCCAGCAGCTTTACAGGGGTGTCGTCTGGAAACACCATATATTTT
TRBV29-1,-,-,TRBJ2-5,CSGIQGSQETQYF,TGCAGCGGAATACAGGGTTCCCAAGAGACCCAGTACTTC
TRBV2,TRBD2,-,TRBJ2-1,CASSEARGEGEQFF,TGTGCCAGCAGTGAAGCACGGGGGGAAGGTGAGCAGTTCTTC
TRBV28,TRBD2,-,TRBJ2-3,CASSLSGSRADTQYF,TGTGCCAGCAGTCTCAGCGGGAGTAGGGCAGATACGCAGTATTTT
TRBV6-6,-,-,TRBJ1-1,CASSFLTGSTEAFF,TGTGCCAGCAGTTTCCTTACAGGGTCCACTGAAGCTTTCTTT
TRBV27,TRBD1,-,TRBJ2-7,CASSWGRTGHSYEQYF,TGTGCCAGCAGTTGGGGACGGACAGGGCATTCATACGAGCAGTACTTC
TRBV7-6,TRBD1,-,TRBJ1-2,CASSLGTGEYGYTF,TGTGCCAGCAGCCTTGGGACAGGGGAGTATGGCTACACCTTC